This record covers a single T cell receptor (beta chain). These data are taken from a study of blood T cell repertoires in COVID-19. Study in general: Researchers got acute and convalescent COVID-19 samples from the United States, Italy and Spain. Sample material is recorded as cDNA or gDNA derived from T cells, B-cell-depleted T cells, or PBMCs.

The J segment lost 7 bases and the V segment lost 5 bases, leaving 3 bases of the junction unmatched. The CDR3 runs to 15 residues. CDR1 is SGHTA, CDR2 FQGNSA, per germline. Repertoires were generated with immunoSEQ multiplex PCR, while TCRdb's copy carries only in-frame clones and drops some. The data contain 55,000 or so clones, about nine tenths of them singletons. Sequenced input: peripheral blood. This receptor was taken from a middle-aged man with acute or convalescent COVID-19. This chain joins TRBV7-2 and TRBJ2-1; 15 bases match TRBD2. CDR3 DNA sequence: TGTGCCAGCAGCACGGGACTAGCGGGGGGAAATGAGCAGTTCTTC. Its protein is CASSTGLAGGNEQFF.